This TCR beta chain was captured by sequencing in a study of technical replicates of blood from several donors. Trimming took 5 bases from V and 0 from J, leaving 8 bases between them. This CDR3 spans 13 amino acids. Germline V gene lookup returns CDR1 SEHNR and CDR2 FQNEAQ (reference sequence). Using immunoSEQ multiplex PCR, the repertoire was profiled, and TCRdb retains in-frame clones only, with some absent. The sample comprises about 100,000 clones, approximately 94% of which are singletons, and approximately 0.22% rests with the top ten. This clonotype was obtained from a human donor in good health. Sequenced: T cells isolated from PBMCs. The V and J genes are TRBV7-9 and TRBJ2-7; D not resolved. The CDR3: CASSDSYSYEQYF. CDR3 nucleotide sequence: TGTGCCAGCAGCGATAGTTACTCCTACGAGCAGTACTTC.